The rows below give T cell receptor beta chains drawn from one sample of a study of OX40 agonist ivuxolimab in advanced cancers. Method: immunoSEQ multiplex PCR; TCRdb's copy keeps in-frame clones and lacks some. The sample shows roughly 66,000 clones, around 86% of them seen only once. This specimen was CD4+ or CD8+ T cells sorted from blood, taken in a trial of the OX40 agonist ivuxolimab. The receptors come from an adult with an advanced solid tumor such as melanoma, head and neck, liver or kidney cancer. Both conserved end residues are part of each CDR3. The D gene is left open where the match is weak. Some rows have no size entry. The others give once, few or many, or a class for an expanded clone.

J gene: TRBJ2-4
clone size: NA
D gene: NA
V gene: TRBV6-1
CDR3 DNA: TGTGCCAGCAGTGTATCGGGTGGCGGTAAGGCCAAAAACATTCAGTACTTC
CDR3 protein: CASSVSGGGKAKNIQYF

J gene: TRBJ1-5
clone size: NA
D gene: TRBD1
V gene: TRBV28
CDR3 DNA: TGTGCCAGCGATGGACAGGGTGGCTCACACTATAGCAATCAGCCCCAGCATTTT
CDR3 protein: CASDGQGGSHYSNQPQHF

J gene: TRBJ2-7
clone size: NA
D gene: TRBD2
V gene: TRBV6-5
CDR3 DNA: TGTGCCAGCAGTTACCCCCGACTAGCGGGAGGCTACGAGCAGTACTTC
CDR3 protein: CASSYPRLAGGYEQYF

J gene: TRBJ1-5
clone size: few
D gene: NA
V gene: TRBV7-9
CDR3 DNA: TGTGCCAGCAGCTTCGGGGACAATCAGCCCCAGCATTTT
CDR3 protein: CASSFGDNQPQHF

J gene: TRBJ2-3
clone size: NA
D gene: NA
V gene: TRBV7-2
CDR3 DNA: TGTGCCAGCAGTATCCGGGGGGCCCCAGATACGCAGTATTTT
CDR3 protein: CASSIRGAPDTQYF

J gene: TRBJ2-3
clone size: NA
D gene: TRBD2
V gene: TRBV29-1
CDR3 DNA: TGCAGCGTTGAAGTTGCGGAAGCGGGAGCTGATACGCAGTATTTT
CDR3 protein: CSVEVAEAGADTQYF

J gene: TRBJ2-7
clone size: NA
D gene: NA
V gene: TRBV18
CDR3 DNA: TGTGCCAGCACCGGACTGGGCGGGTACGAGCAGTACTTC
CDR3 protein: CASTGLGGYEQYF

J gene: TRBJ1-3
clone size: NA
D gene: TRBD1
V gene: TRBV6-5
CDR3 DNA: TGTGCCAGCAGCCGGGGGACAGCGGGAAACACCATATATTTT
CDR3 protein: CASSRGTAGNTIYF

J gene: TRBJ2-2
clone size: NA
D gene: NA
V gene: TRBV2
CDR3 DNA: TGTGCCAGCAGTGGGGGGACGAACACCGGGGAGCTGTTTTTT
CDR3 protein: CASSGGTNTGELFF

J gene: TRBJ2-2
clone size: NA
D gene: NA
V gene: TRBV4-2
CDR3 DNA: TGTGCCAGCAGCCAAGAGTTAGGGGCCAACACCGGGGAGCTGTTTTTT
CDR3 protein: CASSQELGANTGELFF

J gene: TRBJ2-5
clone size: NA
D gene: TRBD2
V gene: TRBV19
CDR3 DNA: TGTGCCAGTAGGCTAGCGGGAGGCGAGACCCAGTACTTC
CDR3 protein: CASRLAGGETQYF